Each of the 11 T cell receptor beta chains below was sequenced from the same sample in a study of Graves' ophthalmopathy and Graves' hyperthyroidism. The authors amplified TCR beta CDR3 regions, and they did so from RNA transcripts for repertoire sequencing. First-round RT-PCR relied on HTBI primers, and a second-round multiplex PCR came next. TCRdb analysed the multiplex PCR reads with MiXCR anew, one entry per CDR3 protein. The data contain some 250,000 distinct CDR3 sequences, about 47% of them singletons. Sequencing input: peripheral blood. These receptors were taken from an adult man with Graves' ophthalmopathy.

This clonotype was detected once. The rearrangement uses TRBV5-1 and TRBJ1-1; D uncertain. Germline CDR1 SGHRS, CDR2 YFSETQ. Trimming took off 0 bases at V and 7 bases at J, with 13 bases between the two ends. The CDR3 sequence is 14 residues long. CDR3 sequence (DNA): TGCGCCAGCAGCTTGGTTAACAGTTGGAATGAAGCTTTCTTT. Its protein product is CASSLVNSWNEAFF.

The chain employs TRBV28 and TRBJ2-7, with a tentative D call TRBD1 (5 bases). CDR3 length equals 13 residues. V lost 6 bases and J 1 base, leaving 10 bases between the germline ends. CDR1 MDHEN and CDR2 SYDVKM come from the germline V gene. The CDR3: CASSTGQSYEQYF. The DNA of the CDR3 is TGTGCCAGCAGCACAGGCCAGTCCTACGAGCAGTACTTC.

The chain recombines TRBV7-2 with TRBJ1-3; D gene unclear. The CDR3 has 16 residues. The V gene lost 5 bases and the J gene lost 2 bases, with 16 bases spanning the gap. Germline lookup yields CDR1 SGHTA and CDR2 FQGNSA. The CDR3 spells CASSLRWWGPGNTIYF. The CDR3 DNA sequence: TGTGCCAGCAGCCTTCGATGGTGGGGTCCTGGAAACACCATATATTTT.

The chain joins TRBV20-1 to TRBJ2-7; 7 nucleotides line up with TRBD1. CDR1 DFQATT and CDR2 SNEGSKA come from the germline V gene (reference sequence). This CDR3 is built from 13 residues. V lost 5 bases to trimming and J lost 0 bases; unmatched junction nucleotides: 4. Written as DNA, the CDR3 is TGCAGTGCTTCCGGGACAGTCTCCTACGAGCAGTACTTC. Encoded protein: CSASGTVSYEQYF.

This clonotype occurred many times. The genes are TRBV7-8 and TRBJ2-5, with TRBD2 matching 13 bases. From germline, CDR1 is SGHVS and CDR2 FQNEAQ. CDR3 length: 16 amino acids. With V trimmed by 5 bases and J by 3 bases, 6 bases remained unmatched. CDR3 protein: CASSARTSGRKETQYF. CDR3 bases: TGTGCCAGCAGCGCTAGGACTAGCGGGAGAAAAGAGACCCAGTACTTC.

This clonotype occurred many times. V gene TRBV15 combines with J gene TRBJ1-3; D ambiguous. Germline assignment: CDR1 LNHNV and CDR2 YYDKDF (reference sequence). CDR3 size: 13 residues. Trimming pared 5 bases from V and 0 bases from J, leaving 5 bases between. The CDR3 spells CATSPSSGNTIYF. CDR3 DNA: TGTGCCACCAGCCCGAGCTCTGGAAACACCATATATTTT. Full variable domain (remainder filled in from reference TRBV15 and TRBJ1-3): DAMVIQNPRYQVTQFGKPVTLSCSQTLNHNVMYWYQQKSSQAPKLLFHYYDKDFNNEADTPDNFQSRRPNTSFCFLDIRSPGLGDTAMYLCATSPSSGNTIYFGEGSWLTVV.

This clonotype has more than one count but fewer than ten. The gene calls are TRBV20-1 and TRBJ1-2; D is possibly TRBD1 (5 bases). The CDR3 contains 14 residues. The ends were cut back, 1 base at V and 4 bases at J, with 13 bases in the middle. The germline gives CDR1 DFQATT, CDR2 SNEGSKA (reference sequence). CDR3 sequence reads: CSARGGEFSYGYTF. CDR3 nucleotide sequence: TGCAGTGCTAGAGGGGGGGAGTTCTCCTATGGCTACACCTTC.

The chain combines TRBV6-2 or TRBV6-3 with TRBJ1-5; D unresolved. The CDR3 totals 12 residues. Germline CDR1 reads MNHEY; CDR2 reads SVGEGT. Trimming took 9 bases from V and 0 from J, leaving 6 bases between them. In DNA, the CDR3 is TGTGCCAGAAAAAATAGCAATCAGCCCCAGCATTTT. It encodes CARKNSNQPQHF.

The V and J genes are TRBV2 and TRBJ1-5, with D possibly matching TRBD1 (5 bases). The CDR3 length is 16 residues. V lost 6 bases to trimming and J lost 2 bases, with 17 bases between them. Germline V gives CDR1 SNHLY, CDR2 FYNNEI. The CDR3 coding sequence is TGTGCCAGCAGCTGGACATCTCCGGGAGGCAATCAGCCCCAGCATTTT. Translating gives CASSWTSPGGNQPQHF.

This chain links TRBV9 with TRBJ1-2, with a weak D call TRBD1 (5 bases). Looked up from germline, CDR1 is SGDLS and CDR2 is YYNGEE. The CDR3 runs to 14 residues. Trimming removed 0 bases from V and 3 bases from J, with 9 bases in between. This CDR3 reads CASSVATGDYGYTF. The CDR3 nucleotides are TGTGCCAGCAGCGTAGCCACAGGCGACTATGGCTACACCTTC.

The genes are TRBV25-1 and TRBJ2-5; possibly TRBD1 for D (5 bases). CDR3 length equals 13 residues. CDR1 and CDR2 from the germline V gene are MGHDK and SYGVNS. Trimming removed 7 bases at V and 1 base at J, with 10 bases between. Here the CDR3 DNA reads TGTGCCAGCACTCAGGGATCCCAAGAGACCCAGTACTTC. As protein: CASTQGSQETQYF.